Shown below are 12 T cell receptor beta chains from a single sample sequenced in a study of T cell responses to AZD1222 COVID-19 vaccine listed by TCRdb under 2021. According to the study, the label for this sample's time point signals: about 28 days (+/-7) after the second vaccine dose. Library creation used the immunoSEQ multiplex PCR assay. TCRdb re-hosts the immuneACCESS table, in-frame sequences only. Its copies lack some clones; in the studies checked, an unresolved V gene accounts for under half of them, and the cause for the rest is not known. The sample table records around 120,000 clones; 70% to 90% of these occur just once. The ten largest make up roughly 3.8% of the sample. Sequenced material: peripheral blood, taken 28 days after the second AZD1222 dose. Receptors originate from an adult who received the AZD1222 COVID-19 vaccine.

J is TRBJ1-1 and V is TRBV4-2; no clear D gene. V was clipped by 2 bases and J by 3 bases, with 10 bases between them. Germline V lookup: CDR1 LGHNA, CDR2 YNFKEQ. CDR3 length: 14 residues. DNA of the CDR3: TGTGCCAGCAGCCAATCCACGGGAGACACTGAAGCTTTCTTT. Translating it yields CASSQSTGDTEAFF.

The V call is TRBV19, the J call TRBJ2-2; TRBD2 is a possible D gene (6 bases). Trimming cost V 8 bases and J 5 bases, with 12 bases left between them. This CDR3 contains 13 residues. Germline assignment: CDR1 LNHDA and CDR2 SQIVND (reference sequence). As DNA, the CDR3 is TGTGCCAGTCTTACACGGGGGACCGGGGAGCTGTTTTTT. It yields the protein CASLTRGTGELFF. The whole variable domain, remainder taken from reference TRBV19 and TRBJ2-2, is DGGITQSPKYLFRKEGQNVTLSCEQNLNHDAMYWYRQDPGQGLRLIYYSQIVNDFQKGDIAEGYSVSREKKESFPLTVTSAQKNPTAFYLCASLTRGTGELFFGEGSRLTVL.

For this clone: One end of the junction does not line up with germline, which may come from a read error. The genes are TRBV28 and TRBJ2-3, with D tentatively TRBD1 or TRBD2 (6 bases each). CDR1 and CDR2 (germline): MDHEN, SYDVKM. CDR3 length: 13 residues. The CDR3 protein is CASGLGGHHTQYF. The CDR3 DNA reads as TGTGCCAGCGGTTTAGGGGGGCATCATACGCAGTATTTT.

This clone was seen once. The rearrangement links TRBV10-3 to TRBJ1-2, with no clear D. The CDR3 consists of 15 residues. The V gene's germline CDR1 is ENHRY and CDR2 SYGVKD. Trimming took off 0 bases at V and 4 bases at J, with 12 bases between the two ends. CDR3 protein: CAISESVASPYGYTF. In DNA form, the CDR3 reads TGTGCCATCAGTGAGTCGGTAGCGAGCCCCTATGGCTACACCTTC.

The chain employs TRBV28 and TRBJ1-5; D uncertain. The CDR3 is 15 amino acids. The ends were cut back, 2 bases at V and 7 bases at J, with 15 bases in the middle. The germline CDR1 and CDR2 sequences are MDHEN and SYDVKM. The CDR3 protein is CASSLMGRQTQPQHF. The CDR3 region has the DNA TGTGCCAGCAGTTTAATGGGTCGACAAACCCAGCCCCAGCATTTT.

V and J are TRBV27 and TRBJ2-7; maybe TRBD1 (6 bases). CDR1 is MNHEY, CDR2 SMNVEV, per germline (reference sequence). Between the trimmed V and J ends, which lost 6 bases and 2 bases, there was a span of 14 bases. The CDR3 contains 14 residues. CDR3 sequence (DNA): TGTGCCAGCAGCATTCGACAGGCTCCCTACGAGCAGTACTTC. It codes for CASSIRQAPYEQYF.

The chain combines TRBV25-1 with TRBJ1-2, with D uncertain. Trimming removed 2 bases from V and 10 bases from J, with 14 bases in between. The germline V gene encodes CDR1 MGHDK and CDR2 SYGVNS. This CDR3 has 13 amino acids. The DNA for the CDR3 is TGTGCCAGCAGTGAAGAAAGGCAGAACGCCTACACCTTC. This encodes CASSEERQNAYTF.

The rearrangement uses TRBV7-3 and TRBJ2-1; a possible D gene is TRBD1 (5 bases). The length of the CDR3 is 12 residues. Trimming shortened V by 6 bases and J by 8 bases, and 11 bases separated the two germline ends. Germline V gene sequence: CDR1 SGHTA, CDR2 FQGTGA. CDR3 region: CASSAIGDEQFF. The CDR3 nucleotides read TGTGCCAGCAGTGCCATAGGGGATGAGCAGTTCTTC.

This CDR3 reads CASSIGTGGLEAFF. The CDR3 DNA sequence: TGTGCCAGCAGCATTGGGACAGGGGGCCTTGAAGCTTTCTTT. J is TRBJ1-1 and V is TRBV5-6; 12 bases match TRBD1. Losses at the gene ends were 4 bases for V and 7 bases for J; bases not matched to a gene: 5. The length of the CDR3 is 14 residues. In germline, CDR1 is SGHDT, CDR2 YYEEEE.

V gene TRBV30 combines with J gene TRBJ1-2; TRBD1 aligns across 8 bases. V lost 5 bases and J lost 8; bases outside the gene matches: 7. The CDR3 spans 12 residues. The germline V gene has CDR1 GTSNPN and CDR2 SVGIG (reference sequence). The CDR3, as DNA: TGTGCCTGGGGGGACAGGACTAAAGGCTACACCTTC. Translated: CAWGDRTKGYTF.

Worth noting for this clone: The same CDR3 arises from other DNA sequences in this sample as well. The J gene is TRBJ1-6, the V gene TRBV18; 8 bases align to TRBD1. The CDR3 totals 14 residues. Germline V lookup: CDR1 KGHSH, CDR2 LQKENI. The ends lost 4 bases at V and 8 bases at J; junction bases unmatched: 4. The CDR3: CASSRDRGDSPLHF. CDR3 in DNA: TGTGCCAGCTCACGCGACAGGGGCGATTCACCCCTCCACTTT.

This sequence joins TRBV3-1 (or the pseudogene TRBV3-2) and TRBJ2-3, with TRBD2 matching 15 bases. Germline trimming cut 1 base from V and 2 bases from J; bases unmatched to any gene: 7. This CDR3 has 19 amino acids. Germline-derived CDR1 and CDR2 are LGHDT and YNNKEL (reference sequence). The CDR3 sequence is CASSQAGTSGGRITDTQYF. In DNA form, the CDR3 reads TGTGCCAGCAGCCAAGCCGGGACTAGCGGGGGGAGGATCACAGATACGCAGTATTTT.